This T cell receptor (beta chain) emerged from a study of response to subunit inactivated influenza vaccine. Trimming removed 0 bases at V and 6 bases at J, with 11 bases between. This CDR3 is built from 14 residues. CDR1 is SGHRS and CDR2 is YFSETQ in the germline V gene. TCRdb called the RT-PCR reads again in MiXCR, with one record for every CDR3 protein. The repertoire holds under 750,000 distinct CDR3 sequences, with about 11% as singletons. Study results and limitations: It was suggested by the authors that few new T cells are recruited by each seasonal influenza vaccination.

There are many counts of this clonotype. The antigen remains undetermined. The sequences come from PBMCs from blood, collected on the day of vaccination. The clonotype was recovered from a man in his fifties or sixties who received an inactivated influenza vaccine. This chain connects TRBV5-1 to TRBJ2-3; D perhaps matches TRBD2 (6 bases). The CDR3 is CASSLGSGADTQYF. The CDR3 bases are TGCGCCAGCAGCTTGGGGTCGGGAGCTGATACGCAGTATTTT.